This TCR beta chain was sequenced in a study of T cells in localized non-small cell lung cancer. TCRdb's copy holds only in-frame clones and misses some; the assay was immunoSEQ multiplex PCR. This repertoire shows about 48,000 clones, approximately 75% found once; its top ten account for roughly a sixth. The germline gives CDR1 SGHNT, CDR2 YENEEA. The CDR3 has 13 residues. Trimming cost V 5 bases and J 3 bases, with 8 bases left between them. The rearrangement joins TRBV11-3 to TRBJ2-1, with D perhaps TRBD2 (5 bases). This TCR was sampled from a man aged 35-75 years with stage I squamous cell lung carcinoma. The material sequenced was peripheral blood, taken before any cancer treatment. The CDR3 is CASSPRDYNEQFF. Written as DNA, the CDR3 is TGTGCCAGCAGCCCCCGGGACTACAATGAGCAGTTCTTC.